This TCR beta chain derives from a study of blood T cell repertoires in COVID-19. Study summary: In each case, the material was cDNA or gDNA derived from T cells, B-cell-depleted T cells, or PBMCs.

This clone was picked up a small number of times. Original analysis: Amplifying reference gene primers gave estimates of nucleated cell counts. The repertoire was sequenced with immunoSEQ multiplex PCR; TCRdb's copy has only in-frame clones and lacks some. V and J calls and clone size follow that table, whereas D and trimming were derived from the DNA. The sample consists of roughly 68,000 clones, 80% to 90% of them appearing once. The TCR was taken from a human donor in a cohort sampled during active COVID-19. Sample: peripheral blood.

The CDR3 protein is CATERLFYNEQFF. Here the CDR3 DNA reads TGTGCCACCGAGCGGCTGTTCTACAATGAGCAGTTCTTC. This chain joins TRBV24-1 and TRBJ2-1, with D perhaps TRBD2 (5 bases). The germline V gene encodes CDR1 KGHDR and CDR2 SFDVKD. Trimming left V 9 bases short and J 3 bases short, with 11 bases between. This CDR3 has 13 amino acids.